This TCR beta chain originates from a study of blood T cell repertoires in COVID-19. Across the study: The samples span acute and convalescent COVID-19 from the United States, Italy and Spain. From T cells, B-cell-depleted T cells, or PBMCs came the material, which was cDNA or gDNA.

Study processing details: Amplification with reference gene primers provided the estimates of nucleated cell counts. TCRdb keeps only in-frame clones here, not all; method: immunoSEQ multiplex PCR. For V, J and clone size, that table is used; D and trimming come from the DNA. Of over 200,000 clones listed, about 90% are singletons. This sequence was found in a man aged 35 to 55 with active or convalescent COVID-19. The specimen sequenced was peripheral blood.

DNA of the CDR3: TGTGCCAGCAGCACCCTCAGGGCGGATAATGAAAAACTGTTTTTT. It specifies CASSTLRADNEKLFF. The chain joins TRBV11-2 to TRBJ1-4, with a tentative D call TRBD1 (5 bases). CDR3 length equals 15 residues. The V end lost 5 bases, the J end lost 4 bases, and 14 bases lay between the germline ends. Per germline, CDR1 SGHAT and CDR2 FQNNGV.